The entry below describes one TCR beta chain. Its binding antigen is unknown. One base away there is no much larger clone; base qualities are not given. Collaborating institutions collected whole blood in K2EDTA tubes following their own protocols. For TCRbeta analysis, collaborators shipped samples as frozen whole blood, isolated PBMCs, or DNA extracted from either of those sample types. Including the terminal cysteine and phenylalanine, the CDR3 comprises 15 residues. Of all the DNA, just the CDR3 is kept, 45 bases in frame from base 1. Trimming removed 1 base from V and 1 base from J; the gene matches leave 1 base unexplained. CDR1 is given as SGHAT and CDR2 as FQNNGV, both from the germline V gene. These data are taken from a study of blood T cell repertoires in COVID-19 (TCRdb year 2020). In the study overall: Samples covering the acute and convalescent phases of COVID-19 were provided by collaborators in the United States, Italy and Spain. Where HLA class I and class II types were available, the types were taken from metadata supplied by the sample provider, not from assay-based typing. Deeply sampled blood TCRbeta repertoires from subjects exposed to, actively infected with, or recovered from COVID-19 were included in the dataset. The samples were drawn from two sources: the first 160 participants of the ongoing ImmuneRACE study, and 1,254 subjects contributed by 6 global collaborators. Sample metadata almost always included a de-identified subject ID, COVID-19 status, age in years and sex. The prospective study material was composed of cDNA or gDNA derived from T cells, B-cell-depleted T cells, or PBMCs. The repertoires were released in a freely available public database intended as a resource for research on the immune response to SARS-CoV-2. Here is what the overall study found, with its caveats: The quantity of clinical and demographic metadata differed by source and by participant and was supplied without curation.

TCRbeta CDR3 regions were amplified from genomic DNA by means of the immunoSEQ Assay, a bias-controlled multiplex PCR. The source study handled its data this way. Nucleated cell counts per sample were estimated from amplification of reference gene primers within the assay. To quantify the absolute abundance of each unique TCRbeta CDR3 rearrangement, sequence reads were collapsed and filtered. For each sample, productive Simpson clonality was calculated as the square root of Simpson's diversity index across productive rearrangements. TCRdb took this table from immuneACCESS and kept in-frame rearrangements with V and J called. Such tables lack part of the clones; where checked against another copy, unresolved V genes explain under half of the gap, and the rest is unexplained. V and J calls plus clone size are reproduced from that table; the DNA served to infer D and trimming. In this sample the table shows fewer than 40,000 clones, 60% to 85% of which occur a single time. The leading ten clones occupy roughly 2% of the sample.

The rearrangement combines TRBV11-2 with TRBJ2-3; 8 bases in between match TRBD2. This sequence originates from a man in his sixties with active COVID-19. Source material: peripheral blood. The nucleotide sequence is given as TGTGCCAGCAGCTTAGGGCGGGGGGGCACAGATACGCAGTATTTT. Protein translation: CASSLGRGGTDTQYF.